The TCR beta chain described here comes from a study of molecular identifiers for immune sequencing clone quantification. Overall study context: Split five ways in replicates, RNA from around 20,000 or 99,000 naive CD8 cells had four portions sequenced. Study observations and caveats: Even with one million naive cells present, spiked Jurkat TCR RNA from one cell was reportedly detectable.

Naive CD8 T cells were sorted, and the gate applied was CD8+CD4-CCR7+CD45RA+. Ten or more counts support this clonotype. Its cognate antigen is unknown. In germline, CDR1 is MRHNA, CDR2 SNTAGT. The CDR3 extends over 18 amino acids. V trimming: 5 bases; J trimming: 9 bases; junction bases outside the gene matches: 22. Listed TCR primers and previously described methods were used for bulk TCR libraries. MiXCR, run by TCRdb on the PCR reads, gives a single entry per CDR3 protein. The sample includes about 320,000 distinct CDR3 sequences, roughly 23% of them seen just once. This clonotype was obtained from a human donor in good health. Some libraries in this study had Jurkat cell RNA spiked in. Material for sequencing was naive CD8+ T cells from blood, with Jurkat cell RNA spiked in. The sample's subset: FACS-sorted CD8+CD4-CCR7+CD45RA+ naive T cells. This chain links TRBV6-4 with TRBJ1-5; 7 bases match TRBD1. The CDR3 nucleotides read TGTGCCAGCAGTACAGGGGATCCAACCAGGGGTGTTAGCCTGCCCCAGCATTTT. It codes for CASSTGDPTRGVSLPQHF.